Below are 8 T cell receptor beta chains sequenced from a single sample in a study of cytomegalovirus exposure and HLA in healthy donors. A multiplex PCR was run with 60 Vbeta primers and 13 Jbeta primers. Data came from immunoSEQ multiplex PCR; TCRdb stores just in-frame clones and leaves some out. Of 160,000 or so clones in the sample, over 70% were seen once. Sequences were obtained from PBMCs. The source is a woman in her thirties or forties in good health and CMV-seropositive.

CDR3 nucleotides: TGTGCCAGCAGTGAATGGCAGGGAACCGGGGAGCTGTTTTTT. Amino acids: CASSEWQGTGELFF. The genes are TRBV6-1 and TRBJ2-2; D possibly corresponds to TRBD1 (5 bases). Germline V gene data show CDR1 as MNHNS and CDR2 as SASEGT. With 2 bases removed from V and 5 bases from J, the gap between germline ends came to 9 bases. The CDR3 is made up of 14 amino acids.

At least ten counts were recorded for this clone. The chain uses TRBV7-9 and TRBJ1-1, with 7 nucleotides matching TRBD1. Germline V gene lookup returns CDR1 SEHNR and CDR2 FQNEAQ (reference sequence). The CDR3 has 14 residues. The trim removed 6 bases at V and 2 bases at J, leaving 6 bases unmatched. CDR3 amino acids: CASSKTGANTEAFF. The CDR3 DNA reads as TGTGCCAGCAGTAAAACAGGGGCCAACACTGAAGCTTTCTTT.

This clone came up once. The rearrangement links TRBV18 to TRBJ2-7, with a tentative D call TRBD2 (6 bases). Germline V gene lookup returns CDR1 KGHSH and CDR2 LQKENI. V dropped 6 bases and J dropped 1 base, with 13 bases sitting between them. This CDR3 is 14 amino acids long. The CDR3 coding sequence is TGTGCCAGCTCGCGGGACTCCTCTTCCTACGAGCAGTACTTC. Translated: CASSRDSSSYEQYF.

CDR3 residues: CSVERLLGWTEAFF. The CDR3 DNA is TGCAGCGTTGAAAGGCTACTAGGGTGGACTGAAGCTTTCTTT. This rearrangement joins TRBV29-1 to TRBJ1-1, with D uncertain. The CDR3 has 14 amino acids. V was pared by 2 bases and J by 5 bases, with 15 bases between. Germline CDR1 and CDR2: SQVTM and ANQGSEA.

This chain joins TRBV2 and TRBJ2-1, with a weak D call TRBD1 (5 bases). Germline V gene lookup returns CDR1 SNHLY and CDR2 FYNNEI. The CDR3 totals 13 residues. V was cut by 7 bases and J by 6 bases, with 13 bases left in between. CDR3 protein: CASTQGWINEQFF. CDR3 sequence (DNA): TGTGCCAGCACGCAGGGCTGGATCAATGAGCAGTTCTTC.

The V gene is TRBV27, the J gene TRBJ1-2, with TRBD1 matching over 7 bases. After removal of 3 bases from V and 5 bases from J, the junction contained 15 bases not matched to a gene. The CDR3 length is 17 residues. Germline CDR1 MNHEY, CDR2 SMNVEV (reference sequence). The CDR3 DNA reads TGTGCCAGCAGTTTTTCGGGGATAGGCGGGACAGATTATGGCTACACCTTC. Its protein product is CASSFSGIGGTDYGYTF.

This chain links TRBV5-4 with TRBJ1-1; D gene ambiguous. The germline gives CDR1 SGHNT, CDR2 YYREEE (reference sequence). The CDR3 runs to 13 residues. V shed 0 bases and J shed 7 bases, with 10 bases lying between them. The DNA for the CDR3 is TGTGCCAGCAGCTTGGATGTAGAGAATGAAGCTTTCTTT. This gives the protein CASSLDVENEAFF.

V gene TRBV5-1 combines with J gene TRBJ2-3; 7 positions match TRBD2. This CDR3 region has 15 residues. V lost 4 bases, J lost 2 bases, and 7 bases stayed unmatched. Germline values: CDR1 SGHRS, CDR2 YFSETQ. The chain's CDR3 is CASSRLASDTDTQYF. DNA for the CDR3: TGCGCCAGCAGCCGACTAGCCTCTGACACAGATACGCAGTATTTT.